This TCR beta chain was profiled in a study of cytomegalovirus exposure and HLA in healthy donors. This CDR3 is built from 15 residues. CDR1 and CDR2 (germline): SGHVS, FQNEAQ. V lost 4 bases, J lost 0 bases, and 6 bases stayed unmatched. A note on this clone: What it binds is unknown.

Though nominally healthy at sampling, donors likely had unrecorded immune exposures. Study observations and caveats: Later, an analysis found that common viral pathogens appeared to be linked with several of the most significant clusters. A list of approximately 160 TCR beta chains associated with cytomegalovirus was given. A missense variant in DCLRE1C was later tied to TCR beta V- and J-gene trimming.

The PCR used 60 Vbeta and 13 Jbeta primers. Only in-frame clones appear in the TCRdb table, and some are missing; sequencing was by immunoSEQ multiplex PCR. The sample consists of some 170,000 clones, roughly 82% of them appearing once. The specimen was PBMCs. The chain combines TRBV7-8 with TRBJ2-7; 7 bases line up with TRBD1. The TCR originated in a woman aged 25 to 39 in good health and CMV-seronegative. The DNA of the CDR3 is TGTGCCAGCAGCTGGGACAGACAGGACTCCTACGAGCAGTACTTC. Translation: CASSWDRQDSYEQYF.